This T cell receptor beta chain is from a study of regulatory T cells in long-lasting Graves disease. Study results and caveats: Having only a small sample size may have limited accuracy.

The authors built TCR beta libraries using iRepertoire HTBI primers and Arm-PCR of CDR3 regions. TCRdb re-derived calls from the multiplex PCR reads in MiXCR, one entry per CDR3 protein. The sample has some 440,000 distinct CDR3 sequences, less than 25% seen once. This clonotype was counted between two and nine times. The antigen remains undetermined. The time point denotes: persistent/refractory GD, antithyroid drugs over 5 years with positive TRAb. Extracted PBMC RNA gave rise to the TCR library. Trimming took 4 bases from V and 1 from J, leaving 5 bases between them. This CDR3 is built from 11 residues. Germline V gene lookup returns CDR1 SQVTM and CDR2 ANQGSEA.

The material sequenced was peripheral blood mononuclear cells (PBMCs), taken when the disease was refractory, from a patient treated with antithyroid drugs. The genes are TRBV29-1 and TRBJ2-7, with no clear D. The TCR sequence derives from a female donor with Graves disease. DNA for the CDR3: TGCAGCGTTGGCGTTTCCTACGAGCAGTACTTC. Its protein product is CSVGVSYEQYF.